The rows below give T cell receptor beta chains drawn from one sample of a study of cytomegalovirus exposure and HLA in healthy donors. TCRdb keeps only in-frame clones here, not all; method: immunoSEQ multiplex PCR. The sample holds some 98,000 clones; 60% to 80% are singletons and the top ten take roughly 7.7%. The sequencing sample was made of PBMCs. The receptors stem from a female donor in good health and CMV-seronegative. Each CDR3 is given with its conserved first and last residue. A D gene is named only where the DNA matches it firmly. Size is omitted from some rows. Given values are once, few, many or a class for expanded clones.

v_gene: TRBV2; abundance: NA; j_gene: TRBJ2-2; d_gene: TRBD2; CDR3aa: CASNTVASGRGELFF; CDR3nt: TGTGCCAGCAACACGGTGGCTAGCGGTCGCGGGGAGCTGTTTTTT
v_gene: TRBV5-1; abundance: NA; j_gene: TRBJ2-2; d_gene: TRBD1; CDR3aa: CASSLTGQGNTGELFF; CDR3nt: TGCGCCAGCAGCTTGACCGGACAGGGGAACACCGGGGAGCTGTTTTTT
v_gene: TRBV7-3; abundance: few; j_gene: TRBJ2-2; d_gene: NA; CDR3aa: CASSLIGLSGAGELFF; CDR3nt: TGTGCCAGCAGCTTAATCGGTCTTTCGGGAGCCGGGGAGCTGTTTTTT
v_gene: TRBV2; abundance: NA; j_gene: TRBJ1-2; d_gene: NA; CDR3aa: CASSEAPRNYGYTF; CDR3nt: TGTGCCAGCAGTGAAGCGCCCAGGAACTATGGCTACACCTTC
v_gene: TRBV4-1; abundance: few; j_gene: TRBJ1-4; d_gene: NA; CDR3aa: CASSPSGRPNEKLFF; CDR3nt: TGCGCCAGCAGCCCGTCAGGGCGTCCTAATGAAAAACTGTTTTTT
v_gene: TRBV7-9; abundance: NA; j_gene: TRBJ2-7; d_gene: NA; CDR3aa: CSSSLSYEQYF; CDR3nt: TGTTCCAGCAGCCTCTCCTACGAGCAGTACTTC
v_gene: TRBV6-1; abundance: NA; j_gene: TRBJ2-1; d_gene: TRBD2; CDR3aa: CASSELAGGNNEQFF; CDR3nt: TGTGCCAGCAGTGAACTAGCGGGGGGAAACAATGAGCAGTTCTTC
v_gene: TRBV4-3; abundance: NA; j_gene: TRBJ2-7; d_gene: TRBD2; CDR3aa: CASSQGLAGGYEQYF; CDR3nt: TGCGCCAGCAGCCAAGGACTAGCGGGGGGGTACGAGCAGTACTTC
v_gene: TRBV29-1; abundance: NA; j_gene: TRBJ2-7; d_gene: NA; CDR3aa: CSILGHTYEQYF; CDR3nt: TGCAGCATCCTTGGACATACCTACGAGCAGTACTTC
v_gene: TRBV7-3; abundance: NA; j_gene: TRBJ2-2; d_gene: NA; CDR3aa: CASSFDRELFF; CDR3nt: TGTGCCAGCAGCTTCGACAGGGAGCTGTTTTTT